These 22 T cell receptor beta chains were sequenced from one sample in a study of regulatory T cells in long-lasting Graves disease. With iRepertoire HTBI primers and Arm-PCR of CDR3 regions, TCR beta libraries were built. TCRdb reprocessed the multiplex PCR reads with MiXCR, giving one entry per CDR3 protein. The table lists about 620,000 distinct CDR3 sequences, approximately 15% of them singletons. Time point: newly diagnosed GD, antithyroid drugs for less than 3 months. After RNA was extracted from PBMCs, the TCR library was made from it. These same records also appear under a second study, on T cells in Graves' hyperthyroidism and ophthalmopathy.

Sequenced material: peripheral blood mononuclear cells (PBMCs), taken at new diagnosis, from a patient treated with antithyroid drugs. The receptors stem from a young woman with Graves disease.

This clonotype was found many times. V gene TRBV29-1 combines with J gene TRBJ2-7, with TRBD2 matching over 8 bases. The CDR3 has 14 amino acids. Germline V lookup: CDR1 SQVTM, CDR2 ANQGSEA. Trimming cost V 6 bases and J 5 bases; bases outside gene matches: 12. The CDR3 coding sequence is TGCAGCGTCTCTCTTGCGGGAGGAGGGAACGAGCAGTACTTC. It encodes CSVSLAGGGNEQYF.

The V call is TRBV24-1, the J call TRBJ1-2; TRBD1 agrees at 9 bases. Germline CDR1 and CDR2: KGHDR and SFDVKD. Unmatched junction bases numbered 4, after V lost 4 bases and J lost 8 bases. CDR3 size: 13 residues. The CDR3 nucleotides read TGTGCCACCAGTGACTGGACAGGGGTAGGCTACACCTTC. This gives the protein CATSDWTGVGYTF.

This clonotype came up many times. The CDR3 protein is CASSQVYTSEAFF. CDR3 DNA: TGTGCCAGCAGCCAAGTTTATACGTCTGAAGCTTTCTTT. This chain connects TRBV3-1 to TRBJ1-1; D unclear. V lost 1 base and J lost 6, with 9 bases in between. This CDR3 is built from 13 residues. CDR1 is LGHDT, CDR2 YNNKEL, per germline (reference sequence).

This clonotype was observed a single time. Being one base from a much bigger clone, this may be a read error. This rearrangement joins TRBV7-8 to TRBJ2-1; the D gene is possibly TRBD2 (6 bases). Germline-derived CDR1 and CDR2 are SGHVS and FQNEAQ. The length of the CDR3 is 17 residues. Trimming took 5 bases from V and 9 from J, leaving 26 bases between them. CDR3 sequence reads: CASSPRPGTGPPGEQFF. The CDR3 region has the DNA TGTGCCAGCAGCCCCCGTCCTGGGACTGGCCCTCCCGGTGAGCAGTTCTTC. The full variable domain, rest sourced from reference TRBV7-8 and TRBJ2-1, is GAGVSQSPRYKVAKRGQDVALRCDPISGHVSLFWYQQALGQGPEFLTYFQNEAQLDKSGLPSDRFFAERPEGSVSTLKIQRTQQEDSAVYLCASSPRPGTGPPGEQFFGPGTRLTVL.

This clonotype appeared many times. The CDR3 loop reads CSVEMAGGTSYEQYF. The DNA of the CDR3 is TGCAGCGTTGAAATGGCGGGAGGGACCTCCTACGAGCAGTACTTC. The gene calls are TRBV29-1 and TRBJ2-7, with 9 bases fitting TRBD2. Germline CDR1 is SQVTM and CDR2 is ANQGSEA. V was pared by 2 bases and J by 0 bases, with 5 bases of the junction left unmatched. The CDR3 contains 15 residues.

This clonotype was observed a handful of times. The rearrangement uses TRBV27 and TRBJ2-1; TRBD1 agrees at 10 bases. V lost 6 bases to trimming and J lost 4 bases; unmatched junction nucleotides: 3. Per germline, CDR1 MNHEY and CDR2 SMNVEV (reference sequence). This CDR3 has 14 residues. The CDR3 is CASRGTGDYNEQFF. In nucleotides, the CDR3 is TGTGCCAGCAGGGGGACAGGGGATTACAATGAGCAGTTCTTC.

This clonotype was picked up a small number of times. The rearrangement uses TRBV12-3 or TRBV12-4 and TRBJ2-6; possibly TRBD2 for D (5 bases). The V gene lost 5 bases and the J gene lost 5 bases, with 22 bases spanning the gap. This CDR3 is 18 amino acids long. The CDR3 loop is CASSQFTMRVLRANVLTF. CDR3 DNA: TGTGCCAGCAGTCAATTTACTATGAGGGTCCTTAGGGCCAACGTCCTGACTTTC.

The chain recombines TRBV6-1 with TRBJ1-3; D gene uncertain. Germline loops: CDR1 MNHNS, CDR2 SASEGT. The V gene lost 11 bases and the J gene lost 0 bases, with 14 bases spanning the gap. The CDR3 contains 14 residues. Here the CDR3 reads CAARTTSSGNTIYF. The CDR3, as DNA: TGTGCCGCCCGGACGACCAGCTCTGGAAACACCATATATTTT.

This chain connects TRBV18 to TRBJ2-4, with D tentatively TRBD2 (5 bases). The ends were cut back, 0 bases at V and 9 bases at J, with 9 bases in the middle. The germline V gene has CDR1 KGHSH and CDR2 LQKENI. This CDR3 region has 13 residues. Here the CDR3 DNA reads TGTGCCAGCTCACCACCGGAGGCTAGCATTCAGTACTTC. Protein sequence: CASSPPEASIQYF.

This clonotype was detected ten times or more. This chain links TRBV28 with TRBJ2-5, with D perhaps TRBD1 or TRBD2 (5 bases each). The V gene's germline CDR1 is MDHEN and CDR2 SYDVKM. The CDR3 runs to 13 residues. V shed 2 bases and J shed 5 bases, with 9 bases lying between them. The CDR3 DNA reads TGTGCCAGCAGTTTAGGGGGAATCGAGACCCAGTACTTC. It codes for CASSLGGIETQYF.

This clonotype was seen ten or more times. This chain connects TRBV20-1 to TRBJ2-3; 8 bases line up with TRBD2. The CDR3 runs to 15 residues. J gave up 2 bases and V 0 bases, and 4 bases lay outside the gene matches. From germline, CDR1 is DFQATT and CDR2 SNEGSKA (reference sequence). The CDR3 DNA follows: TGCAGTGCTAGAGATGTTAGCGGGGACACAGATACGCAGTATTTT. Translation: CSARDVSGDTDTQYF.

The chain carries TRBV5-6 and TRBJ2-5; D call uncertain. V lost 0 bases, J lost 3 bases, and 6 bases lay in between. CDR1 SGHDT and CDR2 YYEEEE come from the germline V gene. The CDR3 runs 13 residues. The CDR3 sequence: CASSLDGEETQYF. The CDR3 DNA reads as TGTGCCAGCAGCTTGGATGGGGAAGAGACCCAGTACTTC. The variable domain in full, completed from reference TRBV5-6 and TRBJ2-5, reads DAGVTQSPTHLIKTRGQQVTLRCSPKSGHDTVSWYQQALGQGPQFIFQYYEEEERQRGNFPDRFSGHQFPNYSSELNVNALLLGDSALYLCASSLDGEETQYFGPGTRLLVL.

The table lists this clonotype with many counts. The chain combines TRBV7-2 with TRBJ2-3, with 10 nucleotides matching TRBD2. The CDR3 is 16 residues long. Germline values: CDR1 SGHTA, CDR2 FQGNSA. V lost 1 base and J lost 1; bases outside the gene matches: 2. The CDR3 coding sequence is TGTGCCAGCAGCTTAGGGACTAGCGGAGGCACAGATACGCAGTATTTT. Translated, it gives CASSLGTSGGTDTQYF.

The genes are TRBV9 and TRBJ2-5; D is unresolved. Germline V gene sequence: CDR1 SGDLS, CDR2 YYNGEE. Trimming cost V 3 bases and J 2 bases, with 11 bases left between them. CDR3 length: 14 residues. The CDR3 here is CASSGGGVQETQYF. Here the CDR3 DNA reads TGTGCCAGCAGCGGGGGTGGGGTACAAGAGACCCAGTACTTC.

The rearrangement joins TRBV29-1 to TRBJ2-3; TRBD1 is a possible D gene (6 bases). The CDR3 totals 13 residues. Germline V gives CDR1 SQVTM, CDR2 ANQGSEA. The V end lost 6 bases, the J end lost 2 bases, and 12 bases lay between the germline ends. In DNA form, the CDR3 reads TGCAGCGTCCGGGACAATCCCACAGATACGCAGTATTTT. Translating it yields CSVRDNPTDTQYF.

This clonotype was seen many times. The chain uses TRBV7-8 and TRBJ2-7, with D perhaps matching TRBD1 (6 bases). Trimming removed 3 bases from V and 3 bases from J, with 9 bases in between. The CDR3 sequence is 13 residues long. Germline V gene lookup returns CDR1 SGHVS and CDR2 FQNEAQ. DNA of the CDR3: TGTGCCAGCAGCTTTCAGGGGTACTACGAGCAGTACTTC. Translated, it gives CASSFQGYYEQYF.

With regard to this clonotype: A far larger clone is a single base away, which makes a read error likely. The chain combines TRBV20-1 with TRBJ2-5, with D possibly TRBD1 on 6 matching bases. The germline gives CDR1 DFQATT, CDR2 SNEGSKA (reference sequence). This CDR3 is 13 amino acids long. CDR3: CSVGGDSYNEQSF. CDR3 DNA: TGCAGTGTAGGGGGAGATTCCTACAATGAGCAGTCCTTC.

This clonotype was counted ten times or more. The chain joins TRBV2 to TRBJ2-3; a weak D match, TRBD2 (5 bases). This CDR3 is built from 14 residues. Germline V gene lookup returns CDR1 SNHLY and CDR2 FYNNEI. Trimming took 3 bases from V and 5 from J, leaving 12 bases between them. CDR3 sequence: CASSDPPRVDTQYF. As DNA, the CDR3 is TGTGCCAGCAGTGACCCCCCGCGGGTAGATACGCAGTATTTT.

Note on this clonotype: This probably arose from a read error, given a far larger clone one base away. This rearrangement joins TRBV28 to TRBJ1-1; D not certain. Germline V gene lookup returns CDR1 MDHEN and CDR2 SYDVKM. The CDR3 covers 13 residues. The CDR3 here is CAGSFPMNTEAFF. The CDR3 DNA sequence: TGTGCCGGCAGTTTCCCGATGAACACTGAAGCTTTCTTT.

In this sample, this clonotype turned up many times. The chain employs TRBV6-4 and TRBJ1-1; 7 bases agree with TRBD1. The CDR3 has 14 amino acids. Germline V gene sequence: CDR1 MRHNA, CDR2 SNTAGT. The V segment lost 2 bases and the J segment 14 bases; nucleotides outside the gene matches: 14. CDR3 protein: CASSDPAHRGRTFF. The CDR3 region has the DNA TGTGCCAGCAGTGACCCAGCTCACAGGGGCCGAACCTTCTTT.

This clonotype has a handful of counts. V and J are TRBV3-1 and TRBJ1-5; D unclear. Germline V gives CDR1 LGHDT, CDR2 YNNKEL (reference sequence). The CDR3 is made up of 14 amino acids. Trimming pared 0 bases from V and 4 bases from J, leaving 7 bases between. The CDR3 sequence: CASSQEWGNQPQHF. DNA for the CDR3: TGTGCCAGCAGCCAAGAATGGGGTAATCAGCCCCAGCATTTT.

This clonotype has a handful of counts. This rearrangement joins TRBV7-2 to TRBJ2-2, with 7 bases that match TRBD2. V was pared by 5 bases and J by 4 bases, with 7 bases of the junction left unmatched. Germline V gene sequence: CDR1 SGHTA, CDR2 FQGNSA. This CDR3 is 15 amino acids long. In DNA form, the CDR3 reads TGTGCCAGCAGCCCTGGACTAGTAGGCACCGGGGAGCTGTTTTTT. As protein: CASSPGLVGTGELFF.